This TCR beta chain was retrieved from a study of cytomegalovirus exposure and HLA in healthy donors. This clone was seen a few times. Its antigen is not known. The CDR3 extends over 13 amino acids. Germline V gives CDR1 MNHNS, CDR2 SASEGT. J lost 8 bases, V lost 6 bases, and 6 bases had no gene match. The PCR used 60 Vbeta and 13 Jbeta primers. Sequencing used immunoSEQ multiplex PCR; TCRdb keeps in-frame clones, though not all of them. The sample lists around 200,000 clones; roughly 78% were seen once. Whole-study findings and limits: Being indistinguishable, some V segments were excluded, TRBV6-2 and TRBV6-3 among them.

The specimen sequenced was PBMCs. This TCR came from a young woman in good health and CMV-seropositive. The chain couples TRBV6-1 to TRBJ2-1, with 8 positions matching TRBD2. CDR3 nucleotides: TGTGCCAGCAGGGGACTAGTTGGCCATGAGCAGTTCTTC. It codes for CASRGLVGHEQFF.